The 15 T cell receptor beta chains listed next were all sequenced from one sample in a study of vaccination effects on CD4 cells after COVID-19. Before any sequencing was done, the ViraFEST assay used viral peptide pools to expand antigen-specific CD4+ T cells. Following 10 days of culture, CD4+ T cells were isolated. Each participant was administered two doses of either the BNT162b2 or the mRNA-1273 vaccine. Profiling relied on immunoSEQ multiplex PCR, and the TCRdb table lists in-frame clones only, not all of them. The table has fewer than 90,000 clones, 77% seen once. These receptors' targets are unknown. The source was CD4+ T cells from PBMCs cultured with HCoV-OC43 spike peptides, collected after COVID-19 vaccination. Described subset: HCoV-OC43 spike overlapping peptide pool stimulation. These receptors all stem from a human donor who received a COVID-19 vaccine.

The CDR3 region is CASSPWTSGGAGNEQFF. The CDR3, as DNA: TGTGCCAGCAGCCCATGGACTAGCGGGGGGGCGGGGAATGAGCAGTTCTTC. The J gene is TRBJ2-1, the V gene TRBV27, with TRBD2 matching over 15 bases. After removal of 6 bases from V and 7 bases from J, the junction contained 10 bases not matched to a gene. The CDR3 extends over 17 amino acids. CDR1 is MNHEY and CDR2 is SMNVEV in the germline V gene (reference sequence).

There are a few counts of this clone. V gene TRBV6-6 combines with J gene TRBJ1-1; no definite D call. Germline CDR1 and CDR2: MNHNY and SVGAGI (reference sequence). V shed 2 bases and J shed 6 bases, with 16 bases lying between them. The CDR3 contains 15 residues. The CDR3 coding sequence is TGTGCCAGCAGTTACGAGGGCAGTTGGGTGGCTGAAGCTTTCTTT. Protein product: CASSYEGSWVAEAFF.

This chain joins TRBV6-2 or TRBV6-3 and TRBJ2-7; TRBD1 or TRBD2 may be the D gene (5 bases each). CDR3 length equals 15 residues. Between the trimmed V and J ends, which lost 2 bases and 2 bases, there was a span of 13 bases. Germline CDR1 and CDR2: MNHEY and SVGEGT. The CDR3 DNA reads TGTGCCAGCAGTTACCCCGGGACCGCCACCTACGAGCAGTACGTC. Protein: CASSYPGTATYEQYV.

The CDR3: CASSPDSATNEKLFF. CDR3 nucleotides: TGCGCCAGCAGCCCCGACTCCGCAACTAATGAAAAACTGTTTTTT. This sequence joins TRBV5-1 and TRBJ1-4; D gene unclear. Trimming removed 4 bases from V and 0 bases from J, with 10 bases in between. CDR3 size: 15 residues. CDR1 is SGHRS, CDR2 YFSETQ, per germline.

This clone was observed once. J is TRBJ2-5 and V is TRBV28; 8 positions agree with TRBD1. This CDR3 spans 14 amino acids. Germline V gene lookup returns CDR1 MDHEN and CDR2 SYDVKM. V was pared by 5 bases and J by 5 bases, with 7 bases of the junction left unmatched. In nucleotides, the CDR3 is TGTGCCAGCAGTAAGACAGGGGCTGGGGAGACCCAGTACTTC. Its protein product is CASSKTGAGETQYF.

The chain has TRBV18 and TRBJ1-1; 8 bases agree with TRBD1. The trim removed 6 bases at V and 1 base at J, leaving 10 bases unmatched. Germline V gives CDR1 KGHSH, CDR2 LQKENI. This CDR3 region has 16 residues. The CDR3 here is CASSAEQGAGNTEAFF. The CDR3 region has the DNA TGTGCCAGCTCCGCGGAGCAGGGGGCGGGGAACACTGAAGCTTTCTTT.

The chain recombines TRBV7-9 with TRBJ2-3; no definite D call. Germline V gene data show CDR1 as SEHNR and CDR2 as FQNEAQ (reference sequence). This CDR3 comprises 16 residues. V gave up 4 bases and J gave up 3 bases, with 17 bases separating them. The CDR3 is CASSSPRSISTDTQYF. The DNA for the CDR3 is TGTGCCAGCAGCTCCCCTAGAAGTATAAGTACAGATACGCAGTATTTT.

J is TRBJ1-1 and V is TRBV3-1 (or the pseudogene TRBV3-2), with 8 bases lining up with TRBD1. Germline V gene lookup returns CDR1 LGHDT and CDR2 YNNKEL (reference sequence). This CDR3 region has 13 residues. Trimming took 3 bases from V and 11 from J; bases not matched to a gene: 8. CDR3 loop: CASSHRQGRHAFF. As DNA, the CDR3 is TGTGCCAGCAGCCACCGACAGGGGCGACATGCTTTCTTT.

The rearrangement links TRBV4-3 to TRBJ1-3; 7 bases map to TRBD1. In germline, CDR1 is LGHNA, CDR2 YSLEER. J lost 4 bases, V lost 0 bases, and 6 bases had no gene match. The CDR3 totals 16 residues. The CDR3 loop reads CASSQDHRGLGNTIYF. In DNA, the CDR3 is TGCGCCAGCAGCCAAGATCACAGGGGTTTAGGAAACACCATATATTTT.

The chain employs TRBV21-1 and TRBJ1-4; the D call TRBD1 from the table was never checked on the DNA. TRBV21-1 is a recognized pseudogene. There are 17 residues in the CDR3. This CDR3 is CASSHFRSADNPKKLFF. In DNA, the CDR3 is TGTGCCAGCAGCCACTTCCGGTCCGCCGACAACCCTAAAAAACTGTTTTTT.

This chain joins TRBV24-1 and TRBJ2-5, with D perhaps TRBD2 (5 bases). The V gene lost 8 bases and the J gene lost 5 bases, with 14 bases spanning the gap. Germline V CDR1 and CDR2: KGHDR, SFDVKD. The CDR3 is 13 amino acids. The CDR3, as DNA: TGTGCCACCACGGCAGGAGGTGAGGAGACCCAGTACTTC. It encodes CATTAGGEETQYF.

V is TRBV25-1 and J is TRBJ1-2; D may be TRBD1 (6 bases). V was cut by 3 bases and J by 6 bases, with 11 bases left in between. CDR3 length: 13 residues. Looked up from germline, CDR1 is MGHDK and CDR2 is SYGVNS. The CDR3, as DNA: TGTGCCAGCAGTGATACAGGGCGGCATGGCTACACCTTC. It yields the protein CASSDTGRHGYTF.

The genes are TRBV2 and TRBJ1-4, with TRBD1 matching 8 bases. CDR1 is SNHLY and CDR2 is FYNNEI in the germline V gene. This CDR3 is built from 15 residues. The junction had 6 bases not matched to a gene; V was cut back by 4 bases and J by 5 bases. CDR3 sequence (DNA): TGTGCCAGCAGTGGACCGGACAGGGCGAATGAAAAACTGTTTTTT. Translated, it gives CASSGPDRANEKLFF.

The chain joins TRBV19 to TRBJ2-3; 10 bases are a match to TRBD2. This CDR3 spans 17 amino acids. Unmatched junction bases numbered 11, after V lost 6 bases and J lost 2 bases. CDR1 is LNHDA, CDR2 SQIVND, per germline (reference sequence). The CDR3 region is CASSPDASGGTTDTQYF. The CDR3 coding sequence is TGTGCCAGTAGCCCCGACGCTAGCGGGGGTACCACAGATACGCAGTATTTT.

The genes are TRBV4-1 and TRBJ2-7, with a possible D match to TRBD2 (6 bases). The CDR3 consists of 13 residues. Trimming stripped 4 bases from V and 5 bases from J, with 12 bases between. Per the germline V gene, CDR1 is MGHRA and CDR2 is YSYEKL. The CDR3 DNA follows: TGCGCCAGCAGCCTGAGAGGAGGGGACGAGCAGTACGTC. This sequence encodes CASSLRGGDEQYV.